This T cell receptor beta chain was sequenced in a study of T-cell memory formation after mild COVID-19. Study context: TCR clusters mostly belonged to single donors. General study results and limits: The SARS-CoV-2 specificity of second-wave clones reaching peak at day 37 remained unverified.

This clonotype was observed a handful of times. Antigen unknown. TCRdb reanalysed the 5' RACE reads using MiXCR and keeps one entry per CDR3 protein. Among a few hundred thousand distinct CDR3 sequences listed, around 28% were seen once. Per the germline V gene, CDR1 is SGHNT and CDR2 is YENEEA. CDR3 length equals 14 residues. Trimming took 2 bases from V and 2 from J, leaving 9 bases between them. What was sequenced was PBMCs or a T cell subset sorted from them (not recorded which). The V gene is TRBV11-3, the J gene TRBJ2-5, with D possibly matching TRBD1 (5 bases). The source of this sequence is an adult woman who had mild COVID-19 (a few samples of this study predate the infection). Cell type and time point are not known. CDR3 in DNA: TGTGCCAGCAGCTTATTACAGGCACAAGAGACCCAGTACTTC. Translation gives CASSLLQAQETQYF. The whole variable domain, remainder taken from reference TRBV11-3 and TRBJ2-5, is EAGVVQSPRYKIIEKKQPVAFWCNPISGHNTLYWYLQNLGQGPELLIRYENEEAVDDSQLPKDRFSAERLKGVDSTLKIQPAELGDSAVYLCASSLLQAQETQYFGPGTRLLVL.